This entry features one T cell receptor (beta chain) sequence. A Seattle source enrolled patients during active infection and followed them longitudinally. This sample stems from a study of blood T cell repertoires in COVID-19. On the study more broadly: PBMCs, B-cell-depleted T cells, or T cells provided the cDNA or gDNA that made up the material.

The protocol was immunoSEQ multiplex PCR, while the TCRdb copy is restricted to in-frame clones and leaves out a portion. This sample yields roughly 29,000 clones, of which 70% to 90% are seen a single time; more than 25% belongs to the top ten. The length of the CDR3 is 13 residues. Germline V gene lookup returns CDR1 LNHDA and CDR2 SQIVND (reference sequence). V lost 6 bases to trimming and J lost 6 bases, with 11 bases between them. Sequencing was performed on peripheral blood. The receptor's source is a woman older than 75 with COVID-19, enrolled during active disease. The chain joins TRBV19 to TRBJ2-2; TRBD1 might be the D (6 bases). The CDR3 loop reads CASRHRAPGELFF. Written as DNA, the CDR3 is TGTGCCAGTAGGCACAGGGCCCCCGGGGAGCTGTTTTTT.